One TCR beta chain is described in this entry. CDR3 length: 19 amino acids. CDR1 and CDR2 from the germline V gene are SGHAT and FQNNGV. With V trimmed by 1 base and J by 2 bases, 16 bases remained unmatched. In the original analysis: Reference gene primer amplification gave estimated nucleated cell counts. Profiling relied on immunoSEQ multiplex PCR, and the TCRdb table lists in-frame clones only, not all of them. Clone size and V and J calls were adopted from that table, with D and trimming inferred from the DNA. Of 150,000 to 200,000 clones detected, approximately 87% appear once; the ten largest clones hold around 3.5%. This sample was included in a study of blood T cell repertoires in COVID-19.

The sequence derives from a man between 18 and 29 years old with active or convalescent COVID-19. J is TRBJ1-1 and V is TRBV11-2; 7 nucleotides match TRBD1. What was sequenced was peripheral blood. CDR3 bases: TGTGCCAGCAGCTTAGTAGGGGGGCGGGACAGAGCCTTCAACACTGAAGCTTTCTTT. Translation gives CASSLVGGRDRAFNTEAFF. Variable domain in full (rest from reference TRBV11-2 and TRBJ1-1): EAGVAQSPRYKIIEKRQSVAFWCNPISGHATLYWYQQILGQGPKLLIQFQNNGVVDDSQLPKDRFSAERLKGVDSTLKIQPAKLEDSAVYLCASSLVGGRDRAFNTEAFFGQGTRLTVV.